This note documents a single TCR beta chain sequence. Trimming pared 1 base from V and 6 bases from J, leaving 10 bases between. Germline assignment: CDR1 SGHRS and CDR2 YFSETQ. The length of the CDR3 is 13 residues. These data belong to a study of technical replicates of blood from several donors. Using immunoSEQ multiplex PCR, the repertoire was profiled, and TCRdb retains in-frame clones only, with some absent. The sample yields approximately 80,000 clones, 95% to 98% seen once. The sample was T cells isolated from PBMCs. The chain has TRBV5-1 and TRBJ1-2; no reliable D call. This sequence was found in a human donor in good health. The CDR3 reads CASSLSRRDGYTF. The CDR3 DNA reads TGCGCCAGCAGCTTGTCAAGACGGGATGGCTACACCTTC.